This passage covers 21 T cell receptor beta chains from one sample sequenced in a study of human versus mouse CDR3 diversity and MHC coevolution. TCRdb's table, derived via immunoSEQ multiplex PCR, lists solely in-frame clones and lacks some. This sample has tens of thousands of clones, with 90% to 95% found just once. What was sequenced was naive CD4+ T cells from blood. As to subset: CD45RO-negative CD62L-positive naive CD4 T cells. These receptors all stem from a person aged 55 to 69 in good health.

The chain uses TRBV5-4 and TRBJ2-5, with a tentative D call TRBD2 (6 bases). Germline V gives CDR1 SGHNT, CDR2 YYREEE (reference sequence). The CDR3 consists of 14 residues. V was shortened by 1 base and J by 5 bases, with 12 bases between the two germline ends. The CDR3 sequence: CASSLRGMGETQYF. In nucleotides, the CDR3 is TGTGCCAGCAGCTTGCGCGGGATGGGGGAGACCCAGTACTTC.

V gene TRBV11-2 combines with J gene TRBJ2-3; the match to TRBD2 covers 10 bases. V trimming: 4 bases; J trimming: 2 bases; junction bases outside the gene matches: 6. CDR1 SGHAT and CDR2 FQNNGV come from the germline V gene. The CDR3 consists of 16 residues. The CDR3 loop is CASSYLSGRTTDTQYF. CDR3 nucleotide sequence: TGTGCCAGCAGCTATCTTAGCGGGAGGACCACAGATACGCAGTATTTT.

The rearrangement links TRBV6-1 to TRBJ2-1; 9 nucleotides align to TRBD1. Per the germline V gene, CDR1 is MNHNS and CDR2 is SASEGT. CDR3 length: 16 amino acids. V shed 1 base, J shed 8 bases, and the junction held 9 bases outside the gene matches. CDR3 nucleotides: TGTGCCAGCAGTGAAGAAGGGACAGGGACGAACCATGAGCAGTTCTTC. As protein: CASSEEGTGTNHEQFF.

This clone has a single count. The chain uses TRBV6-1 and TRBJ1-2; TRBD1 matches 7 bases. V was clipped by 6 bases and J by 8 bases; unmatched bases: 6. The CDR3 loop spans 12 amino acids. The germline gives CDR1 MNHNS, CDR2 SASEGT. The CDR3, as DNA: TGTGCCAGCAGCGGACAGGAGGTGGGCTACACCTTC. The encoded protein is CASSGQEVGYTF.

This CDR3 is CASSGIQASEAFF. For the CDR3, the DNA is TGTGCCAGCAGTGGAATACAGGCTTCCGAAGCTTTCTTT. This chain links TRBV6-5 with TRBJ1-1, with D tentatively TRBD1 (5 bases). CDR3 length: 13 amino acids. Trimming shortened V by 5 bases and J by 8 bases, and 15 bases separated the two germline ends. Germline CDR1 reads MNHEY; CDR2 reads SVGAGI.

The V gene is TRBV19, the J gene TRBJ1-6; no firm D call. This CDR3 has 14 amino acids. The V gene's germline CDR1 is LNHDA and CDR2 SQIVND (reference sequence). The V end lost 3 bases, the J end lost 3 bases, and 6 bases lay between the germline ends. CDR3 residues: CASSIRDYNSPLHF. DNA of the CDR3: TGTGCCAGTAGTATCCGGGACTATAATTCACCCCTCCACTTT.

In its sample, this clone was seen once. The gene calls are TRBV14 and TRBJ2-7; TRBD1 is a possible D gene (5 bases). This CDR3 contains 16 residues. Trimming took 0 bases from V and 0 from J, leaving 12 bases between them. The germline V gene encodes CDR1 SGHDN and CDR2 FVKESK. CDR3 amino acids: CASSQEAGFNSYEQYF. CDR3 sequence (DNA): TGTGCCAGCAGCCAAGAAGCAGGGTTCAACTCCTACGAGCAGTACTTC. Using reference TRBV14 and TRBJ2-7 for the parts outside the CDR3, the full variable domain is EAGVTQFPSHSVIEKGQTVTLRCDPISGHDNLYWYRRVMGKEIKFLLHFVKESKQDESGMPNNRFLAERTGGTYSTLKVQPAELEDSGVYFCASSQEAGFNSYEQYFGPGTRLTVT.

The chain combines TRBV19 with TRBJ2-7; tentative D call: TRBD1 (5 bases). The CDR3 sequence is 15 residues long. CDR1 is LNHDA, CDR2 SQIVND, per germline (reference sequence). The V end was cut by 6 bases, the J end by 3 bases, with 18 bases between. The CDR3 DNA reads TGTGCCAGTAGCAACGTCGACAGTAGCCTCTACGAGCAGTACTTC. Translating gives CASSNVDSSLYEQYF. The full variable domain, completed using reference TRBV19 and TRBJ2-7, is DGGITQSPKYLFRKEGQNVTLSCEQNLNHDAMYWYRQDPGQGLRLIYYSQIVNDFQKGDIAEGYSVSREKKESFPLTVTSAQKNPTAFYLCASSNVDSSLYEQYFGPGTRLTVT.

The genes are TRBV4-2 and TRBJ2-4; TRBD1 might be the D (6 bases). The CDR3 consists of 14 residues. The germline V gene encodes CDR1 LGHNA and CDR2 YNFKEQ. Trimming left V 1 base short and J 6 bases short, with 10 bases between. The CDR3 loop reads CASSQAGDLNIQYF. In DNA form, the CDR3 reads TGTGCCAGCAGCCAAGCAGGGGACCTAAACATTCAGTACTTC.

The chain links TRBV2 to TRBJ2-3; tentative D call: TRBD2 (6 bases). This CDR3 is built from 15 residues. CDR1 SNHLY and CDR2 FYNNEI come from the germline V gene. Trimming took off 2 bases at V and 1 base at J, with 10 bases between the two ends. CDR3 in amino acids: CASSEYPSGTDTQYF. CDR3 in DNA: TGTGCCAGCAGTGAATACCCTAGCGGCACAGATACGCAGTATTTT. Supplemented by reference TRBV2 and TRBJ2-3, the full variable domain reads EPEVTQTPSHQVTQMGQEVILRCVPISNHLYFYWYRQILGQKVEFLVSFYNNEISEKSEIFDDQFSVERPDGSNFTLKIRSTKLEDSAMYFCASSEYPSGTDTQYFGPGTRLTVL.

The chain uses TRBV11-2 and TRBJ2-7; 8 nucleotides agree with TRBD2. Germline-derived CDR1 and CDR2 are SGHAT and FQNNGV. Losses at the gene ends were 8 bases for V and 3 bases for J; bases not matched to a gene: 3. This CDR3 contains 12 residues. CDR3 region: CASRTSGYEQYF. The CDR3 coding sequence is TGTGCCAGCCGTACTAGCGGCTACGAGCAGTACTTC.

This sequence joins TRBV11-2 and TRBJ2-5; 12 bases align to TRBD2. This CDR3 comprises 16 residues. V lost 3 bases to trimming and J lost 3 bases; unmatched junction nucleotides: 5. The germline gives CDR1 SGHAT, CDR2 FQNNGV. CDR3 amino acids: CASSFGLAGPEETQYF. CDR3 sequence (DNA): TGTGCCAGCAGCTTCGGACTAGCGGGGCCGGAAGAGACCCAGTACTTC.

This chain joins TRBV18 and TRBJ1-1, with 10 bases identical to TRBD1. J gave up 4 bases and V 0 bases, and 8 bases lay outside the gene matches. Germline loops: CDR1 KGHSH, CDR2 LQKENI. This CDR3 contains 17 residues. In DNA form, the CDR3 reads TGTGCCAGCTCACCACCGACGTCGGGACAGGGGACCACTGAAGCTTTCTTT. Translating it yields CASSPPTSGQGTTEAFF.

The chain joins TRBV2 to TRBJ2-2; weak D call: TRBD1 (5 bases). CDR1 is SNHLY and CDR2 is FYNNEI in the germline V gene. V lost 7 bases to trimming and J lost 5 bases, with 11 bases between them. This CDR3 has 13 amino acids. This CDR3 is CASIGQPTGELFF. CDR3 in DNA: TGTGCCAGCATAGGACAACCAACCGGGGAGCTGTTTTTT.

CDR3 amino acids: CASSPGQGRWNGYTF. The CDR3 DNA reads TGTGCCAGCAGCCCGGGACAGGGGCGTTGGAATGGCTACACCTTC. The J gene is TRBJ1-2, the V gene TRBV6-5; 10 nucleotides line up with TRBD1. V dropped 6 bases and J dropped 6; count of bases not matched to a gene: 10. There are 15 residues in the CDR3. Per the germline V gene, CDR1 is MNHEY and CDR2 is SVGAGI.

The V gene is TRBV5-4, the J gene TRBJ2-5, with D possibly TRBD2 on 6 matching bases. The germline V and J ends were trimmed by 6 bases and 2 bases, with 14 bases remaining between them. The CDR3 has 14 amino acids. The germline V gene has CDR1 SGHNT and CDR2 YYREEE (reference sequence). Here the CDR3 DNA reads TGTGCCAGCAACTCGGCGGGGCGACAAGAGACCCAGTACTTC. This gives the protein CASNSAGRQETQYF.

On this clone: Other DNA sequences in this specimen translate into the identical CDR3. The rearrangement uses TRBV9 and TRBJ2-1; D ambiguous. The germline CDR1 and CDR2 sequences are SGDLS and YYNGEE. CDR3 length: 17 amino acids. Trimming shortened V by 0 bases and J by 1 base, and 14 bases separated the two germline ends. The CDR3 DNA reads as TGTGCCAGCAGCGTAGAGCCAGGTACGCCATCCTACAATGAGCAGTTCTTC. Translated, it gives CASSVEPGTPSYNEQFF.

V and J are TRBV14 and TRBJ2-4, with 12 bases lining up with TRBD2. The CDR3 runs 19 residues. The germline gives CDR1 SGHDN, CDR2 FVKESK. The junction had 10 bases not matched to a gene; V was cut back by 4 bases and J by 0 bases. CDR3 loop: CASSPRRTSGILAKNIQYF. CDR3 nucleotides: TGTGCCAGCAGCCCCCGTCGGACTAGCGGGATCCTAGCCAAAAACATTCAGTACTTC. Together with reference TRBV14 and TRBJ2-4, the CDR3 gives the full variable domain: EAGVTQFPSHSVIEKGQTVTLRCDPISGHDNLYWYRRVMGKEIKFLLHFVKESKQDESGMPNNRFLAERTGGTYSTLKVQPAELEDSGVYFCASSPRRTSGILAKNIQYFGAGTRLSVL.

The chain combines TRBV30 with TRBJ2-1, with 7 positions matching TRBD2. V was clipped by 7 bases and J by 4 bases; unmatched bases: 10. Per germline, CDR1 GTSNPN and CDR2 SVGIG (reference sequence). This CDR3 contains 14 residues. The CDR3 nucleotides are TGTGCCTTAGAATTAGCGGGCCCTTACAATGAGCAGTTCTTC. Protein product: CALELAGPYNEQFF.

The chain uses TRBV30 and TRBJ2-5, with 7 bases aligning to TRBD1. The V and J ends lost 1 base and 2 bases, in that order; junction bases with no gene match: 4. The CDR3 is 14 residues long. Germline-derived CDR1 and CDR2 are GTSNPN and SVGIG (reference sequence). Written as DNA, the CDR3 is TGTGCCTGGAGTGGGACAGGAGGACAAGAGACCCAGTACTTC. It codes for CAWSGTGGQETQYF.

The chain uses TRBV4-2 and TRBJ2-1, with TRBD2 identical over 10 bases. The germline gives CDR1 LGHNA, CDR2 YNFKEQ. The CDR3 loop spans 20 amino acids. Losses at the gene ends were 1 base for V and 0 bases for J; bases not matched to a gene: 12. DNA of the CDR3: TGTGCCAGCAGCCAAGTAGGATCACTAGCGGGAAAGCCCTCCTACAATGAGCAGTTCTTC. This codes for CASSQVGSLAGKPSYNEQFF.